A single T cell receptor beta chain is shown here with its context. Its antigen is unknown. The record has no base qualities; no much larger clone is one base away. A single peripheral blood draw of approximately 100 mL on average was collected from each donor into heparinised tubes. A BD FACSAria II and a panel including CD45RO, CCR7, CD25, CD127, CD95 and CD27 were used to sort naive, central memory, regulatory and stem cell-like memory CD4+ T cells. All sorted populations exceeded 98% purity. Right away, PBMCs were isolated by Lymphoprep density gradient centrifugation and were stained directly, with no culture step. To minimize batch effects, samples were stained and sorted in pairs, one healthy donor with one patient per experiment. Sequences MNHNY (CDR1) and SVGAGI (CDR2) are obtained from the germline V gene (reference sequence). Inclusive of the bounding cysteine and phenylalanine, the CDR3 is 15 residues long. Left in the record is the CDR3 DNA by itself, 45 bases read in frame from the first base. V is cut back by 5 bases and J by 1 base, with 7 bases in the junction unmatched.

The entire amount of isolated RNA was reverse transcribed using the High Capacity cDNA Reverse Transcription Kit, so the sequenced TCRB transcripts were expressed ones. Deep immunoSEQ sequencing was applied to naive, central memory and regulatory T cell samples, giving an average of approximately 4 million total reads per sample. Sorted cells were lysed in RLT buffer, and RNA was extracted using DNase-treated RNeasy Micro or Mini kits according to cell number. To prevent cross-contamination, each cell subset was processed individually, whereas patient and healthy donor samples were processed jointly. TCRB sequences were amplified from cDNA with the immunoSEQ multiplex PCR, producing 87-bp fragments spanning the CDR3 region. Amplicons were sequenced on the Illumina HiSeq platform. In the authors' own workflow: Synthetic template baselines were used to correct PCR bias computationally, reads within Hamming distance 2 were collapsed, and singletons that could not be merged were discarded. By aligning reads against IMGT, V, D and J genes, CDR3 length, and insertions or deletions at six rearrangement sites were assigned. Within each subset, clonotype counts were normalized to sorted cell number, after which true diversity and Gini coefficients were computed with the tcR R package. Repertoire sharing was quantified using the overlap coefficient calculated on TCRB nucleotide sequences. As a proxy for the pre-selection repertoire, out-of-frame TCRB sequences from naive cells were analyzed. As stored in TCRdb, this immuneACCESS dataset retains in-frame rearrangements with V and J assigned. A fraction of the clones does not appear; measured against another copy, unresolved V genes explain less than half of the discrepancy, and the remainder lacks a known reason. The V and J calls and the clone size are those of that table, but D and trimming were determined from the DNA. Across this sample there are over 700,000 clones, with about a sixth seen only once. The ten largest clonotypes hold around 0.02% of the sample.

This entry belongs to a study of beta chain features in type 1 diabetes (dated by TCRdb to between 2018 and 2020). Some background on the complete study: Mean age, gender distribution, total cell number and subset yield did not differ between patients and healthy donors. In the study, recently diagnosed type 1 diabetes patients and matched healthy donors were compared on the TCRB repertoires of their sorted circulating CD4+ T cell subsets. Whereas all 30 or so donors provided naive and central memory subsets, regulatory and stem cell-like memory subsets were isolated from just 8 patients and roughly eight healthy donors. A total of around 100 million sorted cells were examined across all samples, and RNA yield correlated strongly with the number of cells per subset. Paper-wide results and their limitations: Sequencing cDNA rather than genomic DNA could over-represent highly expressing activated cells, although activation and CD3 levels did not differ between groups. HLA sub-analyses involved small numbers of individuals, so any influence of HLA type on TCRB rearrangement remained unresolved. In all four CD4+ subsets, TCRB CDR3 length was moderately but significantly shorter in type 1 diabetes patients. The naive, central memory and regulatory TCRB repertoires appeared to resemble one another more closely among patients than among healthy donors. Fewer insertions and more nucleotide deletions at VDJ recombination sites were observed in patients with type 1 diabetes, implying thymic rearrangement abnormalities. PCR may preferentially amplify shorter templates, but because patient and control samples were amplified and corrected together, any resulting skew would affect both groups equally.

Material: naive CD4+ T cells from blood. Taken with the paper, the label for cell subset or site translates to: true naive CD4+ T cells. The chain uses TRBV6-6 and TRBJ1-2, with TRBD1 matching 7 junction bases. The sequence was collected from a woman younger than 30 in good health. CDR3 loop: CASSRQGPNNYGYTF. The nucleotides read TGTGCCAGCAGTCGACAGGGACCAAATAACTATGGCTACACCTTC.